The rows below give T cell receptor beta chains drawn from one sample of a study of blood T cell repertoires in COVID-19. Using immunoSEQ multiplex PCR, the repertoire was profiled, and TCRdb retains in-frame clones only, with some absent. The sample holds roughly 6,600 clones, approximately 86% seen once. The sequenced sample consisted of peripheral blood. The source of these receptors is a human donor in a cohort sampled during active COVID-19. Each CDR3 is given with its conserved first and last residue. A D gene is named only where the DNA matches it firmly. Rows give clone size only sometimes, using once, few, many, or a class for an expanded clone.

TRBJ2-2 - - TRBV30 TGTGCCCGTCGCGGGACTGGGGAGCTGTTTTTT CARRGTGELFF
TRBJ2-3 once TRBD2 TRBV7-2 TGTGCCAGCAGCTTAGAGGGACTAGCGGCGCAGTATTTT CASSLEGLAAQYF
TRBJ1-2 - - TRBV18 TGTGCCAGCTCACCACCGGGTAGCATCCGCTACACCTTC CASSPPGSIRYTF
TRBJ1-5 - - TRBV2 TGTGCCAGCAGCCTAGAGACAGTTAGCAATCAGCCCCAGCATTTT CASSLETVSNQPQHF
TRBJ2-7 - - TRBV6-2/TRBV6-3 TGTGCCAGCAGCTCTACTGAAACCTACGAGCAGTACTTC CASSSTETYEQYF
TRBJ2-3 - TRBD1 TRBV19 TGTGCCAGTAGTATAGGAAGGGGACAGGGGGCCACAGATACGCAGTATTTT CASSIGRGQGATDTQYF
TRBJ1-2 - TRBD1 TRBV19 TGTGCCAGTAGTAGATTCGGGCAGGGGGGATATGGCTACACCTTC CASSRFGQGGYGYTF
TRBJ2-1 once - TRBV7-9 TGTGCCAGCAGCTCTTGGGGGACACCGGGTCTTGAGCAGTTCTTC CASSSWGTPGLEQFF
TRBJ2-1 - - TRBV6-6 TGTGCCAGCACCGACCCAGGGCGGCTAGACAATGAGCAGTTCTTC CASTDPGRLDNEQFF
TRBJ2-2 - TRBD2 TRBV7-8 TGTGCCAGCAGCTTAGCGCTAGCGGGGGGGGCCGGGGAGCTGTTTTTT CASSLALAGGAGELFF
TRBJ2-1 - TRBD2 TRBV6-2/TRBV6-3 TGTGCCAGCAGTTATCTGGGACTAGCGGGAGTACAGTACAATGAGCAGTTCTTC CASSYLGLAGVQYNEQFF
TRBJ2-1 - TRBD1 TRBV5-6 TGTGCCAGCAGCTTCGACAGGGTCCCCTACAATGAGCAGTTCTTC CASSFDRVPYNEQFF
TRBJ2-7 - TRBD2 TRBV10-1 TGCGCCAGCAGTGAGTGGGGACTAGCGGCAACCCCTCGGTACTTC CASSEWGLAATPRYF
TRBJ1-2 - - TRBV21-1 TGTGCCAGCCGCCAGAGGTACACAGGGGGCCCAGGCTACACCTTC CASRQRYTGGPGYTF